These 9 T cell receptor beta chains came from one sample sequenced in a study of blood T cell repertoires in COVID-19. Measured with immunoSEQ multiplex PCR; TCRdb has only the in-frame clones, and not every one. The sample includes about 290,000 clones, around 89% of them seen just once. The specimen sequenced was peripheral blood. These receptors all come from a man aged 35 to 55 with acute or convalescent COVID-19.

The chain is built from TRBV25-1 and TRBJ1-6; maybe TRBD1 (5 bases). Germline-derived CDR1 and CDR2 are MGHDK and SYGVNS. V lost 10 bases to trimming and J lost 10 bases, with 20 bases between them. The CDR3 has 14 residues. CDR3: CATPLGATGSPLHF. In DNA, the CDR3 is TGTGCCACCCCCCTAGGGGCAACAGGATCACCCCTCCACTTT. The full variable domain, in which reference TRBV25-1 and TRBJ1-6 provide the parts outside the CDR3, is EADIYQTPRYLVIGTGKKITLECSQTMGHDKMYWYQQDPGMELHLIHYSYGVNSTEKGDLSSESTVSRIRTEHFPLTLESARPSHTSQYLCATPLGATGSPLHFGNGTRLTVT.

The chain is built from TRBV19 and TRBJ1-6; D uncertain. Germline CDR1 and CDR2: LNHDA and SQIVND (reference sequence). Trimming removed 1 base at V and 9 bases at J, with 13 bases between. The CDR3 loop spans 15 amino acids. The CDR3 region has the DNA TGTGCCAGTAGTATAGGGAACGCGGGGAGTTCACCCCTCCACTTT. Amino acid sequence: CASSIGNAGSSPLHF.

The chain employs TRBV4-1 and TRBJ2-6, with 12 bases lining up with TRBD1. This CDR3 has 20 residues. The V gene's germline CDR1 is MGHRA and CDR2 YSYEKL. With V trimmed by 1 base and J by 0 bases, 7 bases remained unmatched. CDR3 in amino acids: CASSQVSGQGASSGANVLTF. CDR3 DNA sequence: TGCGCCAGCAGCCAAGTCTCGGGACAGGGGGCGAGCTCTGGGGCCAACGTCCTGACTTTC.

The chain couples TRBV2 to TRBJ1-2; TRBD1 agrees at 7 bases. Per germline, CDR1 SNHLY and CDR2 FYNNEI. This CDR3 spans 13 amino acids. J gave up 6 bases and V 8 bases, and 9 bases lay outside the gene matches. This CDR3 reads CASLVSRGDGYTF. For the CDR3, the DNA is TGTGCCAGCCTCGTTAGCAGGGGGGATGGCTACACCTTC.

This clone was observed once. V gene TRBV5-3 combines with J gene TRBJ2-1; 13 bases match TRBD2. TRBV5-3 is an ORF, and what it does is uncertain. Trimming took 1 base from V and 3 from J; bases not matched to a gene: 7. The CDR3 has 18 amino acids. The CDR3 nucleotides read TGTGCCAGAAGCTTGATCGGGACTAGCGGGGCGATCTACAATGAGCAGTTCTTC. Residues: CARSLIGTSGAIYNEQFF.

This CDR3 reads CASSIGRGHTDTQYF. The CDR3 DNA sequence: TGTGCCAGTAGTATAGGCAGGGGGCACACAGATACGCAGTATTTT. V and J are TRBV19 and TRBJ2-3; 8 nucleotides line up with TRBD1. CDR1 is LNHDA, CDR2 SQIVND, per germline (reference sequence). The V and J ends lost 1 base and 2 bases, in that order; junction bases with no gene match: 2. The CDR3 has 15 residues.

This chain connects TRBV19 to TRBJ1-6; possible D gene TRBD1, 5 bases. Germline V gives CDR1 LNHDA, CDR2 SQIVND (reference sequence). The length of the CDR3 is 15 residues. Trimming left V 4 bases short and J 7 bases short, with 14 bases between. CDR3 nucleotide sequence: TGTGCCAGTAGTACCCCTGGAGGGACCAATTCACCCCTCCACTTT. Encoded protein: CASSTPGGTNSPLHF.

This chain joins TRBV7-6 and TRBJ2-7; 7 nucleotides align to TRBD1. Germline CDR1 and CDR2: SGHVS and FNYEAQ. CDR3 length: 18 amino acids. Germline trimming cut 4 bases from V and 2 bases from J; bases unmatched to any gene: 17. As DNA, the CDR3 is TGTGCCAGCAGCTCGAAATTTATAGGGACAGCTTACCCCTACGAGCAGTACTTC. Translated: CASSSKFIGTAYPYEQYF. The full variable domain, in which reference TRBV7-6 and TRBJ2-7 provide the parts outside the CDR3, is GAGVSQSPRYKVTKRGQDVALRCDPISGHVSLYWYRQALGQGPEFLTYFNYEAQQDKSGLPNDRFSAERPEGSISTLTIQRTEQRDSAMYRCASSSKFIGTAYPYEQYFGPGTRLTVT.

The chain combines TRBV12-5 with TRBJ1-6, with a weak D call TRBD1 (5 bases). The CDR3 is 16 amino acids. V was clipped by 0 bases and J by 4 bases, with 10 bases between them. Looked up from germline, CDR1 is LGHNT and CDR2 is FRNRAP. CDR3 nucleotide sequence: TGTGCTAGTGGTTTGGTAACCGGGGGATATAATTCACCCCTCCACTTT. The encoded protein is CASGLVTGGYNSPLHF.